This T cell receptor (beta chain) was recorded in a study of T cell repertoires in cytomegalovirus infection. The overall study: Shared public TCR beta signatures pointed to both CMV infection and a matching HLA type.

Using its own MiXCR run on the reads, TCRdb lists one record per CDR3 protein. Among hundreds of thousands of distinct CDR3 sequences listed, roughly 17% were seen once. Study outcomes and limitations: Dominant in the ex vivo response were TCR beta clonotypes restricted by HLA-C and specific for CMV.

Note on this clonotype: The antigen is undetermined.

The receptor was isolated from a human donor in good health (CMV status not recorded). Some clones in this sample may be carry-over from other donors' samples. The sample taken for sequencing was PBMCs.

The DNA for the CDR3 is TGTGCCAGCAGTTCCCTGGGCGGGGCCAACGTCCTGACTTTC. Translating it yields CASSSLGGANVLTF. The V call is TRBV6-2 or TRBV6-3, the J call TRBJ2-6; D gene uncertain. V dropped 4 bases and J dropped 4 bases, with 8 bases sitting between them. This CDR3 is 14 amino acids long. CDR1 and CDR2 (germline): MNHEY, SVGEGT.